This T cell receptor (beta chain) was retrieved from a study of blood T cells in healthy people across ages. Study-wide points: Nothing was known about donor CMV status, and this possibly confounded expanded clonotype changes. Per million T cells, TCR beta diversity dropped about linearly as age rose.

This CDR3 spans 15 amino acids. The germline CDR1 and CDR2 sequences are LGHNA and YNFKEQ. J was trimmed by 2 bases and V by 0 bases; bases with no gene match: 3. PCR was performed a second time for about 7 to 12 cycles using a sample-barcoded 5' primer and a J-beta primer mix. Each cDNA molecule, via a template-switch adaptor with 12 random nucleotides, was tagged. Each CDR3 protein gets one entry after TCRdb re-called the 5' RACE reads with MiXCR. The sample contains some 1.8 million distinct CDR3 sequences, 39% of which appear only once. As for this clonotype: Its target is unknown.

The receptor was derived from a human donor in good health. The chain uses TRBV4-2 and TRBJ2-7, with 8 bases fitting TRBD1. Material: blood. DNA of the CDR3: TGTGCCAGCAGCCAAGACGGACAGGGCACCTACGAGCAGTACTTC. Its translation is CASSQDGQGTYEQYF.